This passage covers 5 T cell receptor beta chains from one sample sequenced in a study of T cell responses to AZD1222 COVID-19 vaccine. Using immunoSEQ multiplex PCR, the repertoire was profiled, and TCRdb retains in-frame clones only, with some absent. The data contain about 180,000 clones, about 93% of them singletons. The input for sequencing was peripheral blood, taken 28 days after the second dose of the MenACWY control vaccine. The receptors come from an adult who received the MenACWY meningococcal vaccine as a control.

V is TRBV28 and J is TRBJ1-1; TRBD1 might be the D (5 bases). The germline V gene encodes CDR1 MDHEN and CDR2 SYDVKM. V was pared by 3 bases and J by 0 bases, with 11 bases between. This CDR3 spans 15 amino acids. CDR3 DNA: TGTGCCAGCAGTTTGGCAGGGACCCTGAACACTGAAGCTTTCTTT. The encoded protein is CASSLAGTLNTEAFF.

The rearrangement links TRBV27 to TRBJ1-4, with D perhaps TRBD1 (6 bases). This CDR3 comprises 16 residues. Germline V gene sequence: CDR1 MNHEY, CDR2 SMNVEV (reference sequence). The V and J ends lost 6 bases and 0 bases respectively, with 14 bases between them. Here the CDR3 reads CASRPQGTATNEKLFF. For the CDR3, the DNA is TGTGCCAGCAGGCCACAGGGAACCGCAACTAATGAAAAACTGTTTTTT.

The chain couples TRBV27 to TRBJ2-5; tentatively, D is TRBD1 or TRBD2 (6 bases each). The germline V and J ends were trimmed by 6 bases and 5 bases, with 13 bases remaining between them. CDR1 and CDR2 from the germline V gene are MNHEY and SMNVEV (reference sequence). The CDR3 contains 13 residues. As DNA, the CDR3 is TGTGCCAGCAGCTTGGGGGGCGCGGAGACCCAGTACTTC. This gives the protein CASSLGGAETQYF.

The chain couples TRBV7-9 to TRBJ2-2; D remains unclear. Germline CDR1 reads SEHNR; CDR2 reads FQNEAQ (reference sequence). V lost 10 bases to trimming and J lost 1 base, with 7 bases between them. This CDR3 region has 12 residues. The CDR3 protein is CAKPQNTGELFF. Here the CDR3 DNA reads TGTGCCAAGCCTCAGAACACCGGGGAGCTGTTTTTT.

V is TRBV29-1 and J is TRBJ2-2, with D unresolved. The V end was cut by 3 bases, the J end by 5 bases, with 7 bases between. The CDR3 extends over 12 amino acids. The germline V gene has CDR1 SQVTM and CDR2 ANQGSEA. CDR3 residues: CSVDVQTGELFF. CDR3 nucleotide sequence: TGCAGCGTTGATGTCCAGACCGGGGAGCTGTTTTTT.